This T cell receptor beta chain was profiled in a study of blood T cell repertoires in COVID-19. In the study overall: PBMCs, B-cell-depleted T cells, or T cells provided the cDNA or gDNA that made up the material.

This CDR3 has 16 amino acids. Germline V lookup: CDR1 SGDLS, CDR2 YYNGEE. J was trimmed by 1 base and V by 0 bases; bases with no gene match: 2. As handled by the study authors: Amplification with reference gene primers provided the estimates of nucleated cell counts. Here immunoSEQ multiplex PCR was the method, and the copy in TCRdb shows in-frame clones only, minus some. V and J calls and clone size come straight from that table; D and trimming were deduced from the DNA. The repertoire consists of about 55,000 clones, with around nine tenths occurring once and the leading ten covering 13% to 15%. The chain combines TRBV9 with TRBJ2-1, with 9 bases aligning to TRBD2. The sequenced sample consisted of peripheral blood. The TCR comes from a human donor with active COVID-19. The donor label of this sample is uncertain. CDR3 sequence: CASSVAAGGSYNEQFF. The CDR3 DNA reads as TGTGCCAGCAGCGTAGCAGCGGGGGGTTCCTACAATGAGCAGTTCTTC.